This TCR beta chain was identified during a study of blood T cell repertoires in COVID-19. Looking at the study overall: Specimens from acute and convalescent COVID-19 originated in the United States, Italy and Spain. In each case, the material was cDNA or gDNA derived from T cells, B-cell-depleted T cells, or PBMCs.

The germline CDR1 and CDR2 sequences are SGHNT and YENEEA. J was trimmed by 6 bases and V by 5 bases; bases with no gene match: 4. There are 15 residues in the CDR3. Original processing notes: Amplification of reference gene primers was used by the study to estimate nucleated cell counts. Repertoires were generated with immunoSEQ multiplex PCR, while TCRdb's copy carries only in-frame clones and drops some. V, J and clone size are those of that table, while D and trimming were read from the DNA. The table lists about 220,000 clones, 65% to 90% of them singletons. The chain employs TRBV11-3 and TRBJ2-1; 13 nucleotides align to TRBD2. Sequenced material: peripheral blood. The receptor was derived from a man between 50 and 59 years old with active or convalescent COVID-19. CDR3 in amino acids: CASSTTSGGANEQFF. CDR3 bases: TGTGCCAGCAGCACAACTAGCGGGGGGGCCAATGAGCAGTTCTTC.